This T cell receptor beta chain was captured by sequencing in a study of cytomegalovirus exposure and HLA in healthy donors. At the level of the study: Roughly 170 million T cells yielded 90 million to 130 million unique TCR beta sequences in earlier analysis. Overall study results and limits: When analyzed later, a missense DCLRE1C variant was found to be linked to TCR beta V- and J-gene trimming. Cytomegalovirus-associated TCR beta chains were listed, numbering 150 to 200. In terms of immune exposure information, only CMV serostatus was available.

In the PCR, 60 Vbeta and 13 Jbeta primers were used. Assay: immunoSEQ multiplex PCR; the TCRdb copy retains only in-frame clones and omits some. The sample has 95,000 to 150,000 clones, about 74% seen once; the top ten hold roughly 4%. Germline V gene data show CDR1 as WNHNN and CDR2 as SYGVQD (reference sequence). The CDR3 totals 11 residues. V was cut by 4 bases and J by 7 bases, with 8 bases left in between. In the case of this clone: What it binds is unknown.

This sequence joins TRBV10-1 and TRBJ2-7, with a possible D match to TRBD1 (6 bases). The material sequenced was PBMCs. This sequence originates from a woman in her 50s in good health and CMV-seropositive. CDR3 in DNA: TGCGCCAGCAGTGCCCAGGGGGAGCAGTACTTC. Translating gives CASSAQGEQYF.